The TCR beta chain under discussion was sequenced for a study of cytomegalovirus exposure and HLA in healthy donors. 13 Jbeta primers and 60 Vbeta primers were used for the PCR. The repertoire was sequenced with immunoSEQ multiplex PCR; TCRdb's copy has only in-frame clones and lacks some. This sample has approximately 150,000 clones, with around 68% found just once. The ends were cut back, 1 base at V and 1 base at J, with 10 bases in the middle. The CDR3 loop spans 16 amino acids. Per germline, CDR1 SGHVS and CDR2 FNYEAQ. A few counts support this clone. The specimen was PBMCs. This TCR derives from a man aged 50-60 years in good health and CMV-seronegative. The chain links TRBV7-6 to TRBJ2-2, with D tentatively TRBD1 (5 bases). The CDR3 sequence: CASSLDQGRNTGELFF. The CDR3 bases are TGTGCCAGCAGCTTAGATCAGGGAAGGAACACCGGGGAGCTGTTTTTT.